The rows below give T cell receptor beta chains drawn from one sample of a study of pediatric ulcerative colitis. Data came from immunoSEQ multiplex PCR; TCRdb stores just in-frame clones and leaves some out. Found here are roughly 14,000 clones, about 90% of them singletons; the top ten hold 0.75% to 1%. Input material: blood. These receptors were taken from a boy aged 5-17 years with moderate ulcerative colitis. Each CDR3 is given with its conserved first and last residue. The D gene is left open where the match is weak. A row's size may be missing; if present it is once, few, many or a size class.

v_gene,abundance,j_gene,d_gene,CDR3nt,CDR3aa
TRBV5-1,once,TRBJ2-5,TRBD2,TGCGCCACGGCGGGGGGATCAGAGACCCAGTACTTC,CATAGGSETQYF
TRBV5-6,NA,TRBJ2-2,NA,TGTGCCAGCAGCTTGGGGTTCCCCGGGGAGCTGTTTTTT,CASSLGFPGELFF
TRBV18,NA,TRBJ1-4,TRBD1,TGTGCCAGCTCACCCTTCTCGGGGGGACAGTCTGAAAAACTGTTTTTT,CASSPFSGGQSEKLFF
TRBV6-1,NA,TRBJ2-2,TRBD1,TGTGCCAGCAGCCCAAGGGGACAGGACGGCGGGGAGCTGTTTTTT,CASSPRGQDGGELFF
TRBV18,NA,TRBJ2-5,TRBD2,TGTGCCAGCTCACCAGCAGGACTAGCGGGGGAAGAGACCCAGTACTTC,CASSPAGLAGEETQYF
TRBV25-1,NA,TRBJ1-4,NA,TGTGCCAGCAGTGAAGCCAGGGCGGTTGAAAAACTGTTTTTT,CASSEARAVEKLFF
TRBV7-2,NA,TRBJ1-5,NA,TGTGCCAGCAGCCCCTGGGATAGCAATCAGCCCCAGCATTTT,CASSPWDSNQPQHF
TRBV7-9,NA,TRBJ2-7,NA,TGTGCCCTTGAAGATACTACAGAGCAGTACTTC,CALEDTTEQYF
TRBV5-6,once,TRBJ1-1,NA,TGTGCCAGCAGCTTGAGGGGGTGGACTGAAGCTTTCTTT,CASSLRGWTEAFF
TRBV27,NA,TRBJ2-1,NA,TGTGCCAGCAGTCCACTGCCTAGCTGGAATGAGCAGTTCTTC,CASSPLPSWNEQFF
TRBV30,NA,TRBJ2-3,TRBD1,TGTGCCTGGAGATTTGGGACAGGTGGGAATACGCAGTATTTT,CAWRFGTGGNTQYF
TRBV15,NA,TRBJ1-5,TRBD1,TGTGCCACCAGCATTATTACAGGGGATCATCAGCCCCAGCATTTT,CATSIITGDHQPQHF
TRBV28,NA,TRBJ1-4,NA,TGTGCCAGCAGTTTTGGAAACAGGGATGGCGAAAAACTGTTTTTT,CASSFGNRDGEKLFF
TRBV5-1,NA,TRBJ1-3,NA,TGCGCCAGCAGCCGGGCGGTCGAAGAGGTAAACACCATATATTTT,CASSRAVEEVNTIYF
TRBV2,NA,TRBJ2-7,NA,TGTGCCAGCAGCGATGGAACAGTTGCCTACGAGCAGTACTTC,CASSDGTVAYEQYF
TRBV2,NA,TRBJ1-1,TRBD1,TGTGCCAGCACGCGACAGGGGGCCACTGAAGCTTTCTTT,CASTRQGATEAFF
TRBV19,NA,TRBJ2-1,NA,TGTGCCAGTAGTATAAAGAGTTGGGGACTCCCTATGAGTCGAATGGACAATGAGCAGTTCTTC,CASSIKSWGLPMSRMDNEQFF
TRBV27,NA,TRBJ2-7,TRBD2,TGTGCCAGCAGTCCCCGGTTTACCGGGACTAGCGGGGGTGATCCTGCCTACGAGCAGTACTTC,CASSPRFTGTSGGDPAYEQYF
TRBV28,NA,TRBJ2-7,NA,TGTGCCAGCAGTTTAATGGGGGCGCAGGAGCAGTACTTC,CASSLMGAQEQYF
TRBV2,NA,TRBJ2-1,TRBD1,TGTGCCAGCAGACAGACAGGGGGCTATGAGCAGTTCTTC,CASRQTGGYEQFF
TRBV10-2,once,TRBJ2-1,TRBD1,TGCGCCAGCAGCTTAACAGGGGGCTACAATGAGCAGTTCTTC,CASSLTGGYNEQFF
TRBV29-1,NA,TRBJ2-3,NA,TGCAGCGTTCGAGGCCTTCTGGCTAGAGATACGCAGTATTTT,CSVRGLLARDTQYF
TRBV6-1,NA,TRBJ2-7,NA,TGTGCCAGCAGTGGGGGGTTTGCCTACGAGCAGTACTTC,CASSGGFAYEQYF
TRBV28,few,TRBJ1-5,NA,TGTGCCAGCACCCGGAGGGGGGCTCGAAGCAATCAGCCCCAGCATTTT,CASTRRGARSNQPQHF
TRBV7-2,NA,TRBJ1-1,TRBD1,TGTGCCAGCAGCTTAGAAGGCAGGGGGCTGACTGAAGCTTTCTTT,CASSLEGRGLTEAFF
TRBV18,NA,TRBJ2-7,NA,TGTGCCAGCTCACCGATAATGACAGGGAGGATCGAGCAGTACTTC,CASSPIMTGRIEQYF
TRBV6-5,NA,TRBJ1-1,NA,TGTGCCAGCAGTTACTCGCACATTTTACCGGGCACTGAAGCTTTCTTT,CASSYSHILPGTEAFF
TRBV7-9,NA,TRBJ1-5,NA,TGTGCCAGCAGCTCCAACAGGGAGGCGGGTCAGCCCCAGCATTTT,CASSSNREAGQPQHF
TRBV19,NA,TRBJ1-5,NA,TGTGCCAGTAGGGAGTCAGGGGTTGCGTATAGCAATCAGCCCCAGCATTTT,CASRESGVAYSNQPQHF
TRBV6-1,NA,TRBJ1-1,NA,TGTGCCAGCAGTGAATATGACCCAGAGAACACTGAAGCTTTCTTT,CASSEYDPENTEAFF
TRBV29-1,NA,TRBJ2-6,NA,TGCAGCGTTCTTTTCTCTGGGGCCAACGTCCTGACTTTC,CSVLFSGANVLTF
TRBV2,NA,TRBJ2-2,TRBD2,TGTGCCAGCAGTGATCCGAGCGGGGGCGGGGAGCTGTTTTTT,CASSDPSGGGELFF